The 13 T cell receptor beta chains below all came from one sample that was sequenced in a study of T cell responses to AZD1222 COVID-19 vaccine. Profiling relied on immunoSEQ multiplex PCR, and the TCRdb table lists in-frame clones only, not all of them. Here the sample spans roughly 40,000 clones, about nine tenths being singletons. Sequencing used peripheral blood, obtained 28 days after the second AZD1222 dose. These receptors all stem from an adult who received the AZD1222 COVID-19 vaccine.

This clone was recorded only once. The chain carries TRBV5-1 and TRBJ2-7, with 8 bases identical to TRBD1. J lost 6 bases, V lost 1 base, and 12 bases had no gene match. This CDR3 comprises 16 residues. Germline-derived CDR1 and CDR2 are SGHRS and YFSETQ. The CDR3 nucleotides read TGCGCCAGCAGCTTGAGAGACAGGGGAAGCTTCGGCGAGCAGTACTTC. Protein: CASSLRDRGSFGEQYF. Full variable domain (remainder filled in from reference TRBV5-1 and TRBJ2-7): KAGVTQTPRYLIKTRGQQVTLSCSPISGHRSVSWYQQTPGQGLQFLFEYFSETQRNKGNFPGRFSGRQFSNSRSEMNVSTLELGDSALYLCASSLRDRGSFGEQYFGPGTRLTVT.

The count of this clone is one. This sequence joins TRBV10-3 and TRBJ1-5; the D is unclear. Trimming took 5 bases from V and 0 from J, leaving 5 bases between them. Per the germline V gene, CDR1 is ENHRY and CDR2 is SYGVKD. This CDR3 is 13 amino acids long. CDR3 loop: CAISMDSNQPQHF. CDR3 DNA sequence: TGTGCCATCAGTATGGATAGCAATCAGCCCCAGCATTTT.

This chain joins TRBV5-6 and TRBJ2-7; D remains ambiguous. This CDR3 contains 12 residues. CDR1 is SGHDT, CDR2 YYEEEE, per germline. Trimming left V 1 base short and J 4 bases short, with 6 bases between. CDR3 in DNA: TGTGCCAGCAGCTTGATGGAATACGAGCAGTACTTC. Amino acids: CASSLMEYEQYF.

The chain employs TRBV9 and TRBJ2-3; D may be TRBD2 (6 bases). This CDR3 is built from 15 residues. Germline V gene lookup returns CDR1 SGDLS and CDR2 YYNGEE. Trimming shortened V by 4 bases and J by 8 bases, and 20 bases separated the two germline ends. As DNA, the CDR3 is TGTGCCAGCAGCTCAGACGGGGGTGGGTCTGGTACGCAGTATTTT. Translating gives CASSSDGGGSGTQYF.

The CDR3 coding sequence is TGTGCCAGCAGCCCCATCGGGGCCAACGAGCAGTACTTC. Residues: CASSPIGANEQYF. The chain has TRBV12-3 or TRBV12-4 and TRBJ2-7; D may match TRBD1 or TRBD2 (5 bases each). V was trimmed by 6 bases and J by 5 bases, leaving 14 bases between them. The CDR3 consists of 13 residues.

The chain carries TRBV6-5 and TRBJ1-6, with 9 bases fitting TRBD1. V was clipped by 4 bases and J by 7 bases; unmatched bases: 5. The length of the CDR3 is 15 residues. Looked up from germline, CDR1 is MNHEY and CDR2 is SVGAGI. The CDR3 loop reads CASSSGQGSNSPLHF. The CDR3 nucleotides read TGTGCCAGCAGTTCCGGACAGGGGTCGAATTCACCCCTCCACTTT.

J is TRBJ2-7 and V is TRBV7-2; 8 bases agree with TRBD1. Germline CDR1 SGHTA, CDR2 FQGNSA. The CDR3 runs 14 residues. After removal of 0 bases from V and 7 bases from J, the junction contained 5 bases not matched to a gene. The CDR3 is CASSLAAGGSEQYF. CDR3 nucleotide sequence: TGTGCCAGCAGCTTAGCCGCAGGGGGCAGTGAGCAGTACTTC.

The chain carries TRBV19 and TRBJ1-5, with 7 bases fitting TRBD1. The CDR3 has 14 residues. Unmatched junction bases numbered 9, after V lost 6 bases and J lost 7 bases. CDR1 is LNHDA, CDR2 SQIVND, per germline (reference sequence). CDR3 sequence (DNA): TGTGCCAGTAGATCGAGGGGGCCGGGGCAGCCCCAGCATTTT. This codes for CASRSRGPGQPQHF. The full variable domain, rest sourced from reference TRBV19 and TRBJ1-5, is DGGITQSPKYLFRKEGQNVTLSCEQNLNHDAMYWYRQDPGQGLRLIYYSQIVNDFQKGDIAEGYSVSREKKESFPLTVTSAQKNPTAFYLCASRSRGPGQPQHFGDGTRLSIL.

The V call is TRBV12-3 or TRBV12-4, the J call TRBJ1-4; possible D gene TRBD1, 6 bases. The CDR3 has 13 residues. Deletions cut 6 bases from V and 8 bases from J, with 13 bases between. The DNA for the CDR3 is TGTGCCAGCAGGACAGGTGAGCGAGAAAAACTGTTTTTT. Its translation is CASRTGEREKLFF.

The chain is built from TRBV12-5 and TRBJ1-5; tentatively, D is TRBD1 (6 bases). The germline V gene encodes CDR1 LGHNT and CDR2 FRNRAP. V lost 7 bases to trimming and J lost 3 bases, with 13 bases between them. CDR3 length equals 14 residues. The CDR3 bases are TGTGCTAGTGCAAGGGGGTCCGTCAATCAGCCCCAGCATTTT. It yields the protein CASARGSVNQPQHF.

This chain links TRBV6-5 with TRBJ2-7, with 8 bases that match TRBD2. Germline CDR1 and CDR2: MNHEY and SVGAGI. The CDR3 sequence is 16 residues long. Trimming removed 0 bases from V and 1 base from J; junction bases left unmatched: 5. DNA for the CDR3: TGTGCCAGCAGTTACTCCGGGGGGGCATTGTCCTACGAGCAGTACTTC. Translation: CASSYSGGALSYEQYF.

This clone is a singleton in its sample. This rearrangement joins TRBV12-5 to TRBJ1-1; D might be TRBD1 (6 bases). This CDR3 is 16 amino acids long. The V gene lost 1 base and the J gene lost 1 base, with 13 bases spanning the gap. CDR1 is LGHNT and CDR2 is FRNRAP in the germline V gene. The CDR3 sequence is CASGLGVGGANTEAFF. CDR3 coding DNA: TGTGCTAGTGGTTTGGGAGTGGGGGGCGCGAACACTGAAGCTTTCTTT.

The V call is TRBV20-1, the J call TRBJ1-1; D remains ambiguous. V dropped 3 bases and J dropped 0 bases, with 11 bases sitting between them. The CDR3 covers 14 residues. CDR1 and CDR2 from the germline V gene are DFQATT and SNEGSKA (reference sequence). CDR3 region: CSASGQAMNTEAFF. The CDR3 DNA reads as TGCAGTGCTAGTGGTCAGGCAATGAACACTGAAGCTTTCTTT.